This is a list of T cell receptor beta chains from one sample in a study of T cells in Graves' hyperthyroidism and ophthalmopathy. Each CDR3 protein is one row after TCRdb ran MiXCR on the multiplex PCR reads. The sample includes more than 500,000 distinct CDR3 sequences, roughly 14% of them seen just once. The sequenced material came from blood. The receptors come from a woman aged 35 to 49 with Graves' ophthalmopathy. Each CDR3 is given with its conserved first and last residue. D genes are given only for firm matches. Rows may omit the clone size; those that give it use once, few, many or a size class.

d_gene: .; j_gene: TRBJ2-7; v_gene: TRBV5-8; abundance: few; CDR3nt: TGTGCCAGCAGCCGACTAGAGTCCTCCTACGAGCAGTACTTC; CDR3aa: CASSRLESSYEQYF
d_gene: .; j_gene: TRBJ1-1; v_gene: TRBV29-1; abundance: many; CDR3nt: TGCAGCGTTGGGTCCAGCCTGAACACTGAAGCTTTCTTT; CDR3aa: CSVGSSLNTEAFF
d_gene: .; j_gene: TRBJ2-7; v_gene: TRBV28; abundance: .; CDR3nt: TGTGCCAGTCGGGGAAGCGGCCGAGAAGGGCAGTACTTC; CDR3aa: CASRGSGREGQYF
d_gene: TRBD1; j_gene: TRBJ2-7; v_gene: TRBV7-8; abundance: many; CDR3nt: TGTGCCAGCAGCTTAGAGGGACAGGGAAAGCAGTACTTC; CDR3aa: CASSLEGQGKQYF
d_gene: TRBD2; j_gene: TRBJ2-5; v_gene: TRBV12-3/TRBV12-4; abundance: many; CDR3nt: TGTGCCAGCAGAATAACTAGCGGGAGGGATGAGACCCAGTACTTC; CDR3aa: CASRITSGRDETQYF
d_gene: .; j_gene: TRBJ1-1; v_gene: TRBV6-2/TRBV6-3; abundance: .; CDR3nt: TGTGCCAGCAGACCCGGACCCTTCACTGAAGCTTTCTTT; CDR3aa: CASRPGPFTEAFF
d_gene: .; j_gene: TRBJ1-1; v_gene: TRBV15; abundance: many; CDR3nt: TGTGCCACCAGCCCGGGACCGTCGAACACTGAAGCTTTCTTT; CDR3aa: CATSPGPSNTEAFF
d_gene: TRBD1; j_gene: TRBJ2-2; v_gene: TRBV7-9; abundance: many; CDR3nt: TGTGCCAGCAGCTTAGCCCCGACAGGGAACGGGGAGCTGTTTTTT; CDR3aa: CASSLAPTGNGELFF
d_gene: .; j_gene: TRBJ2-7; v_gene: TRBV5-1; abundance: many; CDR3nt: TGCGCCAGCAGCTTGGGTCCCCCCAGCGGCCGGACCTTCTACGAGCAGTACTTC; CDR3aa: CASSLGPPSGRTFYEQYF
d_gene: TRBD2; j_gene: TRBJ2-7; v_gene: TRBV6-2/TRBV6-3; abundance: .; CDR3nt: TGTGCCAGCAGGGGGACTAGCGGTTCCGACGAGCAGTACTTC; CDR3aa: CASRGTSGSDEQYF
d_gene: .; j_gene: TRBJ1-1; v_gene: TRBV7-2; abundance: many; CDR3nt: TGTGCCAGCAGCTTAGCCCCTGTGGGGGGCGCGAACACTGAAGCTTTCTTT; CDR3aa: CASSLAPVGGANTEAFF
d_gene: .; j_gene: TRBJ2-5; v_gene: TRBV29-1; abundance: few; CDR3nt: TGCAGCGTTGAGGTTCCAGGGATTGGGGCCCAGTACTTC; CDR3aa: CSVEVPGIGAQYF
d_gene: TRBD1; j_gene: TRBJ1-2; v_gene: TRBV28; abundance: many; CDR3nt: TGTGCCAGTACCCTCAGGGGGCTAGTTCAGCTATATGGCTACACCTTC; CDR3aa: CASTLRGLVQLYGYTF
d_gene: TRBD2; j_gene: TRBJ2-2; v_gene: TRBV29-1; abundance: few; CDR3nt: TGCAGCGTTGAAGATCGTAGCGGGAGGTCCCCCGGGGAGCTGTTTTTT; CDR3aa: CSVEDRSGRSPGELFF
d_gene: .; j_gene: TRBJ2-5; v_gene: TRBV6-1; abundance: many; CDR3nt: TGTGCCAGCAGTAATATCCGGACACCTCAAGAGACCCAGTACTTC; CDR3aa: CASSNIRTPQETQYF
d_gene: .; j_gene: TRBJ2-4; v_gene: TRBV20-1; abundance: many; CDR3nt: TGCAGTGCTCCTATACTAGCACACAAAAACATTCAGTACTTC; CDR3aa: CSAPILAHKNIQYF
d_gene: TRBD2; j_gene: TRBJ2-5; v_gene: TRBV5-1; abundance: few; CDR3nt: TGCGCCAGCAGCTCGACTAGCGGGAGATACGGAGAGACCCAGTACTTC; CDR3aa: CASSSTSGRYGETQYF
d_gene: .; j_gene: TRBJ2-4; v_gene: TRBV7-2; abundance: many; CDR3nt: TGTGCCAGCAGCTTAGTAGGAAACATTCAGTACTTC; CDR3aa: CASSLVGNIQYF
d_gene: .; j_gene: TRBJ2-2; v_gene: TRBV7-3; abundance: many; CDR3nt: TGTGCCAGCAGCCCCGCCGGATCCGGGGAGCTGTTTTTT; CDR3aa: CASSPAGSGELFF
d_gene: .; j_gene: TRBJ2-5; v_gene: TRBV6-2/TRBV6-3; abundance: .; CDR3nt: TGTGCCAGCAGTTACGATTGGAACCAAGAGACCCAGTACTTC; CDR3aa: CASSYDWNQETQYF
d_gene: .; j_gene: TRBJ2-7; v_gene: TRBV6-5; abundance: .; CDR3nt: TGTGCCAGCAGTTCCACCTGGGCGGGGAGCTCCTACGAGCAGTACTTC; CDR3aa: CASSSTWAGSSYEQYF
d_gene: .; j_gene: TRBJ1-1; v_gene: TRBV28; abundance: many; CDR3nt: TGTGCCAGCAGCCCTAAGGACCGATCCCGGGACACTGAAGCTTTCTTT; CDR3aa: CASSPKDRSRDTEAFF
d_gene: TRBD1; j_gene: TRBJ2-5; v_gene: TRBV2; abundance: many; CDR3nt: TGTGCCAGCGGGGACAGGGCTGCGGAGACCCAGTACTTC; CDR3aa: CASGDRAAETQYF
d_gene: .; j_gene: TRBJ2-2; v_gene: TRBV20-1; abundance: many; CDR3nt: TGCAGTGTTCGGGGAGTAAGCTCCTCTAACACCGGGGAGCTGTTTTTT; CDR3aa: CSVRGVSSSNTGELFF
d_gene: .; j_gene: TRBJ1-5; v_gene: TRBV6-2/TRBV6-3; abundance: many; CDR3nt: TGTGCCAGCAGTTCGGACGGGTATCAGCCCCAGCATTTT; CDR3aa: CASSSDGYQPQHF
d_gene: .; j_gene: TRBJ1-1; v_gene: TRBV19; abundance: many; CDR3nt: TGTGCCAGTAGTGCTTCTTACCTGGAAGCTTTCTTT; CDR3aa: CASSASYLEAFF
d_gene: .; j_gene: TRBJ2-5; v_gene: TRBV2; abundance: many; CDR3nt: TGTGCCAGCAGTGCAAGGGAACAAGAGACCCAGTACTTC; CDR3aa: CASSAREQETQYF
d_gene: .; j_gene: TRBJ1-6; v_gene: TRBV12-3/TRBV12-4; abundance: many; CDR3nt: TGTGCCAGCAGCCCCACGGGAGTTTATAATTCACCCCTCCACTTT; CDR3aa: CASSPTGVYNSPLHF
d_gene: .; j_gene: TRBJ2-2; v_gene: TRBV6-2/TRBV6-3; abundance: many; CDR3nt: TGTGCCAGCAGAAGAAACAGGGACACCGGGGAGCTGTTTTTT; CDR3aa: CASRRNRDTGELFF
d_gene: .; j_gene: TRBJ2-3; v_gene: TRBV24-1; abundance: .; CDR3nt: TGTGCCACCAGTGTCTCTCCGGTAGTTCCAGATACGCAGTATTTT; CDR3aa: CATSVSPVVPDTQYF
d_gene: .; j_gene: TRBJ2-7; v_gene: TRBV30; abundance: few; CDR3nt: TGTGCCTGGAGTCCCCAGGGTTCCGAGCAGTACTTC; CDR3aa: CAWSPQGSEQYF
d_gene: .; j_gene: TRBJ2-4; v_gene: TRBV4-1; abundance: few; CDR3nt: TGCGCCAGCAGCCAAGATCCTCTAGGGGTTCAGTACTTC; CDR3aa: CASSQDPLGVQYF
d_gene: TRBD1; j_gene: TRBJ2-5; v_gene: TRBV4-2; abundance: many; CDR3nt: TGTGCCAGCAGCCAAGGGGACAGGGGAGAGACCCAGTACTTC; CDR3aa: CASSQGDRGETQYF
d_gene: TRBD2; j_gene: TRBJ2-4; v_gene: TRBV27; abundance: .; CDR3nt: TGTGCCAGCACCGCGGGAGGGTGGGACATTCAGTACTTC; CDR3aa: CASTAGGWDIQYF
d_gene: .; j_gene: TRBJ2-5; v_gene: TRBV6-1; abundance: .; CDR3nt: TGTGCCAGCAGTCTATGGCAGAAGATGGAGACCCAGTACTTC; CDR3aa: CASSLWQKMETQYF
d_gene: TRBD1; j_gene: TRBJ1-1; v_gene: TRBV7-9; abundance: few; CDR3nt: TGTGCCAGCAGCGCGAAGACAGGGGCGCACACTGAAGCTTTCTTT; CDR3aa: CASSAKTGAHTEAFF
d_gene: TRBD1; j_gene: TRBJ2-7; v_gene: TRBV14; abundance: many; CDR3nt: TGTGCCAGCAGCCAAGAAGTTGTGACAGGGAGTGGGAGCTCCTACGAGCAGTACTTC; CDR3aa: CASSQEVVTGSGSSYEQYF
d_gene: .; j_gene: TRBJ1-5; v_gene: TRBV29-1; abundance: many; CDR3nt: TGCAGCGTTGAAACCGGTAGCAATCAGCCCCAGCATTTT; CDR3aa: CSVETGSNQPQHF
d_gene: TRBD1; j_gene: TRBJ1-3; v_gene: TRBV5-5; abundance: many; CDR3nt: TGTGCCAGCAGCTTGGCGACAGGGGGTCGTGGAAACACCATATATTTT; CDR3aa: CASSLATGGRGNTIYF
d_gene: .; j_gene: TRBJ1-1; v_gene: TRBV12-3/TRBV12-4; abundance: many; CDR3nt: TGTGCCAGCACCTCATCTAGGGCGGGAATGCCTGAAGCTTTCTTT; CDR3aa: CASTSSRAGMPEAFF
d_gene: TRBD2; j_gene: TRBJ2-5; v_gene: TRBV6-1; abundance: .; CDR3nt: TGTGCCAGCAGCCAACGGGGAGGGCCGAAGACCCAGTACTTC; CDR3aa: CASSQRGGPKTQYF
d_gene: .; j_gene: TRBJ1-2; v_gene: TRBV20-1; abundance: many; CDR3nt: TGCAGTGCTAGAGAGGCCGGGGGCTACACCTTC; CDR3aa: CSAREAGGYTF
d_gene: TRBD1; j_gene: TRBJ2-5; v_gene: TRBV12-3/TRBV12-4; abundance: many; CDR3nt: TGTGCCAGCAGGGACAGGGCAATTGAGACCCAGTACTTC; CDR3aa: CASRDRAIETQYF